This passage covers 18 T cell receptor beta chains from one sample sequenced in a study of patients and donors after allogeneic stem cell transplantation. One entry per CDR3 protein, called by TCRdb with MiXCR from the RT-PCR reads. The table shows around 150,000 distinct CDR3 sequences, with approximately 30% occurring only once. The sample taken for sequencing was blood, either unsorted or a sorted T cell fraction (not recorded which). These receptors all come from a human donor who was either an allogeneic HSCT recipient or a stem cell or donor lymphocyte infusion donor (not recorded which). It is not recorded whose cells these are; they may come from a transplant donor.

There are a few counts of this clonotype. The chain has TRBV4-1 and TRBJ2-1; 9 nucleotides match TRBD2. The CDR3 runs to 16 residues. V was clipped by 1 base and J by 4 bases; unmatched bases: 5. CDR1 is MGHRA, CDR2 YSYEKL, per germline. The DNA for the CDR3 is TGCGCCAGCAGCCAAGTCGCTAGCGGGACATACAATGAGCAGTTCTTC. Its translation is CASSQVASGTYNEQFF.

This clonotype was counted a few times. The gene calls are TRBV7-2 and TRBJ2-5; D uncertain. The CDR3 length is 14 residues. V was cut by 5 bases and J by 0 bases, with 10 bases left in between. CDR1 and CDR2 from the germline V gene are SGHTA and FQGNSA. CDR3 in amino acids: CASSGWSDQETQYF. CDR3 sequence (DNA): TGTGCCAGCAGCGGATGGAGCGACCAAGAGACCCAGTACTTC.

As to this clonotype: This could be a read error, since a much larger clone is one nucleotide away. The J gene is TRBJ1-1, the V gene TRBV12-3 or TRBV12-4, with 8 nucleotides matching TRBD1. CDR3 size: 16 residues. Trimming removed 8 bases from V and 4 bases from J; junction bases left unmatched: 15. The CDR3 sequence: CASVARTGLTITEAFF. Written as DNA, the CDR3 is TGTGCCAGCGTTGCTAGGACAGGGCTAACGATCACTGAAGCTTTCTTT.

This clonotype was recorded a few times. V is TRBV6-2 or TRBV6-3 and J is TRBJ1-5; D uncertain. Germline CDR1 is MNHEY and CDR2 is SVGEGT. Trimming left V 6 bases short and J 4 bases short, with 16 bases between. This CDR3 has 15 amino acids. The CDR3 DNA follows: TGTGCCAGCAGCCACGGCACACGAGGTAATCAGCCCCAGCATTTT. Translating gives CASSHGTRGNQPQHF.

CDR3 sequence (DNA): TGTGCCAGCAGCCCCGGGACAGGGGATTACGGCTACACCTTC. Residues: CASSPGTGDYGYTF. This chain joins TRBV7-6 and TRBJ1-2, with 10 bases lining up with TRBD1. The CDR3 sequence is 14 residues long. Trimming at V came to 5 bases and at J to 8 bases, leaving 8 bases not matched to a gene. Germline-derived CDR1 and CDR2 are SGHVS and FNYEAQ.

V usage is TRBV9 and J usage is TRBJ2-7; maybe TRBD1 (6 bases). The CDR3 totals 14 residues. Germline lookup yields CDR1 SGDLS and CDR2 YYNGEE. Between the trimmed V and J ends, which lost 0 bases and 3 bases, there was a span of 10 bases. Here the CDR3 reads CASSVDQTGYEQYF. The CDR3 DNA follows: TGTGCCAGCAGCGTAGACCAGACAGGCTACGAGCAGTACTTC. The variable domain in full, completed from reference TRBV9 and TRBJ2-7, reads DSGVTQTPKHLITATGQRVTLRCSPRSGDLSVYWYQQSLDQGLQFLIQYYNGEERAKGNILERFSAQQFPDLHSELNLSSLELGDSALYFCASSVDQTGYEQYFGPGTRLTVT.

This chain joins TRBV12-3 or TRBV12-4 and TRBJ2-7; 7 bases align to TRBD1. CDR3 size: 14 residues. V shed 3 bases and J 3 bases; nucleotides not matched to a gene: 5. CDR3: CASSFGAGGYEQYF. The CDR3 DNA reads as TGTGCCAGCAGTTTTGGGGCAGGGGGCTACGAGCAGTACTTC.

The J gene is TRBJ2-1, the V gene TRBV5-1, with TRBD2 identical over 10 bases. Germline-derived CDR1 and CDR2 are SGHRS and YFSETQ. The CDR3 spans 16 residues. V lost 0 bases and J lost 5; bases outside the gene matches: 5. CDR3: CASSLATSGPNNEQFF. Written as DNA, the CDR3 is TGCGCCAGCAGCTTGGCGACTAGCGGGCCCAACAATGAGCAGTTCTTC.

The chain joins TRBV9 to TRBJ2-6; 9 bases align to TRBD1. Germline V CDR1 and CDR2: SGDLS, YYNGEE. The CDR3 length is 18 residues. Trimming took 4 bases from V and 2 from J; bases not matched to a gene: 10. CDR3 in DNA: TGTGCCAGCAGCTCAGGGGGACAGGGAAACACTGGGGCCAACGTCCTGACTTTC. It translates to CASSSGGQGNTGANVLTF.

This clonotype was seen a handful of times. The rearrangement links TRBV20-1 to TRBJ2-4, with TRBD2 as a possible D gene (6 bases). This CDR3 spans 14 amino acids. V lost 3 bases and J lost 4, with 13 bases in between. Germline CDR1 reads DFQATT; CDR2 reads SNEGSKA (reference sequence). CDR3 nucleotides: TGCAGTGCTAGGTCCACAGGACTAAAAAACATTCAGTACTTC. Its translation is CSARSTGLKNIQYF.

V usage is TRBV30 and J usage is TRBJ1-5; D unresolved. Germline V gene data show CDR1 as GTSNPN and CDR2 as SVGIG (reference sequence). This CDR3 has 14 amino acids. Trimming took off 1 base at V and 6 bases at J, with 13 bases between the two ends. The CDR3, as DNA: TGTGCCTGGAGTGCCGATGGAGGGAGTCAGCCCCAGCATTTT. Translation gives CAWSADGGSQPQHF.

This clonotype was observed a few times. The genes are TRBV4-3 and TRBJ2-5, with a weak D call TRBD1 (6 bases). The CDR3 runs to 17 residues. Germline CDR1 and CDR2: LGHNA and YSLEER. V was cut by 0 bases and J by 0 bases, with 14 bases left in between. This chain's CDR3 is CASSQDFGRGNQETQYF. The CDR3 DNA follows: TGCGCCAGCAGCCAAGATTTCGGCAGGGGAAACCAAGAGACCCAGTACTTC.

This clonotype was seen more than once but under ten times. For the CDR3, the DNA is TGTGCCACCAGCATCCCCGGGACGGTAGACTGGGAGCAGTACTTC. It codes for CATSIPGTVDWEQYF. The V gene is TRBV15, the J gene TRBJ2-7; D is perhaps TRBD1 or TRBD2 (5 bases each). Germline CDR1 is LNHNV and CDR2 is YYDKDF (reference sequence). V was shortened by 4 bases and J by 7 bases, with 20 bases between the two germline ends. The CDR3 totals 15 residues.

This chain uses TRBV27 with TRBJ2-5; 9 nucleotides agree with TRBD1. This CDR3 spans 15 amino acids. V shed 7 bases and J 3 bases; nucleotides not matched to a gene: 9. Germline CDR1 is MNHEY and CDR2 is SMNVEV (reference sequence). The DNA for the CDR3 is TGTGCCAGCATCTTTTGGACAGGGGTCGAAGAGACCCAGTACTTC. As protein: CASIFWTGVEETQYF.

This clonotype was counted once. The chain uses TRBV9 and TRBJ2-1, with D tentatively TRBD2 (5 bases). Germline V lookup: CDR1 SGDLS, CDR2 YYNGEE. V lost 4 bases and J lost 7, with 15 bases in between. This CDR3 comprises 14 residues. The CDR3 nucleotides are TGTGCCAGCAGCCCGTTGTCGGGATATAATGAGCAGTTCTTC. It codes for CASSPLSGYNEQFF.

This clonotype was recorded a few times. In DNA, the CDR3 is TGTGCCAGTATGCACAGAGGTGGCACCATATATTTT. Its protein is CASMHRGGTIYF. The rearrangement uses TRBV19 and TRBJ1-3; no reliable D call. The germline V and J ends were trimmed by 7 bases and 9 bases, with 13 bases remaining between them. CDR1 and CDR2 from the germline V gene are LNHDA and SQIVND (reference sequence). This CDR3 comprises 12 residues.

The rearrangement uses TRBV20-1 and TRBJ2-7; 11 bases are shared with TRBD2. The V gene's germline CDR1 is DFQATT and CDR2 SNEGSKA (reference sequence). The CDR3 is 15 amino acids. V lost 3 bases to trimming and J lost 5 bases; unmatched junction nucleotides: 9. As DNA, the CDR3 is TGCAGTGCTAGCGCCACCTCTAGCGGGAGGAACGAGCAGTACTTC. It encodes CSASATSSGRNEQYF.

The chain links TRBV5-1 to TRBJ2-1; 15 bases map to TRBD2. Germline lookup yields CDR1 SGHRS and CDR2 YFSETQ. The J segment lost 8 bases and the V segment lost 3 bases, leaving 6 bases of the junction unmatched. The CDR3 is 16 amino acids. Here the CDR3 reads CASSYGLAGGPDEQFF. CDR3 sequence (DNA): TGCGCCAGCAGCTACGGACTAGCGGGAGGGCCGGATGAGCAGTTCTTC. The full variable domain, completed using reference TRBV5-1 and TRBJ2-1, is KAGVTQTPRYLIKTRGQQVTLSCSPISGHRSVSWYQQTPGQGLQFLFEYFSETQRNKGNFPGRFSGRQFSNSRSEMNVSTLELGDSALYLCASSYGLAGGPDEQFFGPGTRLTVL.